The table lists the clone carrying this T cell receptor (beta chain) with many counts. 5'RACE template switching produced TCR cDNA carrying a universal primer site and UMIs. TCRdb reprocessed the 5' RACE reads via MiXCR and lists one record per CDR3 protein. Here the sample spans 100,000 or so distinct CDR3 sequences, about 8.2% being singletons. The sample originates from a study of T cells after yellow fever vaccination. Background on the study: Any fraction with a low cell number was prepared using SMART-Seq v4 Ultra Low Input.

V gave up 4 bases and J gave up 4 bases, with 14 bases separating them. The CDR3 contains 15 residues. Study outcomes and limitations: The secondary response showed a weaker magnitude and a faster peak, day 5 versus 15.

The V and J genes are TRBV12-3 or TRBV12-4 and TRBJ2-1, with TRBD2 as a possible D gene (7 bases). Sequences were derived from CD8+ T cells not binding an NS4B(214-222) dextramer, sorted from PBMCs, sampled around 16 days after the first yellow fever vaccination. The sequence was collected from a man between 18 and 29 years old who received the YFV17D yellow fever vaccine. The CDR3 protein is CASSSAGARYNEQFF. The CDR3 coding sequence is TGTGCCAGCAGTTCGGCGGGGGCTAGGTACAATGAGCAGTTCTTC.